This section outlines one T cell receptor (beta chain) sequence together with its context. The sample belongs to a study of technical replicates of blood from several donors. Germline CDR1 is MNHNS and CDR2 is SASEGT. The V end lost 7 bases, the J end lost 4 bases, and 19 bases lay between the germline ends. The CDR3 has 15 amino acids. Sequencing was performed with immunoSEQ multiplex PCR; in TCRdb, only in-frame clones are kept and a portion is missing. Seen here are 79,000 or so clones, around nine tenths observed once, and the top ten hold 0.39%. Sequenced: T cells isolated from PBMCs. The sequence came from a human donor in good health. V is TRBV6-1 and J is TRBJ1-2, with unresolved D. In DNA, the CDR3 is TGTGCCAGCACTCAAAGCGCCTCGGCTCTCTATGGCTACACCTTC. It is translated as CASTQSASALYGYTF.